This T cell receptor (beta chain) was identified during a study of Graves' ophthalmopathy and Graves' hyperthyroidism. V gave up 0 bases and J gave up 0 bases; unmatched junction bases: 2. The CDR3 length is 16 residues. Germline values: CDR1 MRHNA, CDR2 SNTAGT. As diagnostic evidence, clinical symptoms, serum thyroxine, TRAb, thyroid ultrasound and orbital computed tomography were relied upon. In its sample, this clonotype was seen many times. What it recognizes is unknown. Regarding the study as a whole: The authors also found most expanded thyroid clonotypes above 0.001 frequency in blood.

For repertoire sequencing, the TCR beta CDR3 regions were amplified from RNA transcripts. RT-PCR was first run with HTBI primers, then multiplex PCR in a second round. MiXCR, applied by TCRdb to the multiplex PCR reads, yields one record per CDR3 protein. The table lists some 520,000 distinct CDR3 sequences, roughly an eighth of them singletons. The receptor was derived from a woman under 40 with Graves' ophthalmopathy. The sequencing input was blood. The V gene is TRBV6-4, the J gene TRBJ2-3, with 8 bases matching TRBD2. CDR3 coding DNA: TGTGCCAGCAGTGACTCTACTAGCGGTAGCACAGATACGCAGTATTTT. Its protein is CASSDSTSGSTDTQYF.